This T cell receptor beta chain appears in the sequencing data of a study of blood T cell repertoires in COVID-19 (dated by TCRdb to between 2020 and 2021). Concerning the study at large: Samples covering the acute and convalescent phases of COVID-19 were provided by collaborators in the United States, Italy and Spain. The dataset comprised deeply sampled blood TCRbeta repertoires from subjects exposed to, actively infected with, or recovered from COVID-19. The prospective study material was composed of cDNA or gDNA derived from T cells, B-cell-depleted T cells, or PBMCs. HLA class I and class II types, where available, came from metadata supplied by the sample provider rather than from assay-based typing. Samples were obtained from the ongoing ImmuneRACE study (first 160 participants) and from 950 to 1,500 subjects provided by 6 global collaborators. Nearly every sample came with metadata listing a de-identified subject ID, COVID-19 status, age in years and sex. The repertoires were released in a freely available public database meant as a resource for research on the immune response to SARS-CoV-2. Overall results and qualifications from the work: How much clinical and demographic metadata was included differed by source and by participant, and the metadata was provided uncurated.

Looking up the germline V gene yields CDR1 SNHLY and CDR2 FYNNEI. The germline V and J ends show losses of 8 bases and 5 bases respectively, and no gene match explains 11 bases of the junction. Taken from cysteine to phenylalanine, the CDR3 has 15 residues. Only the CDR3 portion is preserved as DNA: 45 bases, with reading frame beginning at the first base. Enrolling through a virtual design, the prospective study's participants ranged in age from roughly 18 to 90 years and lived across 20 to 25 United States geographic areas. Cohort assignment in the prospective study relied on participant-reported clinical history from a screening survey and a study questionnaire. Recovered participants in ImmuneRACE Cohort 3 were defined as having two consecutive negative NP/OP PCR tests, clearance from a healthcare professional, or resolution of symptoms. In the prospective study, whole blood, serum and a nasopharyngeal or oropharyngeal swab were collected from each participant by mobile phlebotomists. Additional blood draws and questionnaires over an approximately 2-month period could optionally be provided by prospective study participants. Prospective study blood samples were shipped either frozen or at room temperature before DNA extraction.

TCRbeta CDR3 regions were amplified from genomic DNA using the immunoSEQ Assay, a bias-controlled multiplex PCR. The study's processing was this. The number of nucleated cells in each sample was estimated from the amplification of reference gene primers within the assay. Sequence reads were collapsed and filtered to measure the absolute abundance of every unique TCRbeta CDR3 rearrangement. Productive Simpson clonality was computed per sample as the square root of Simpson's diversity index over productive rearrangements. The table comes from immuneACCESS by way of TCRdb, which keeps in-frame sequences with V and J called. Part of the clones is missing from these tables; in studies checked, under half for an unresolved V gene and the rest for unknown reasons. V and J calls plus clone size are reproduced from that table; the DNA served to infer D and trimming. The sample table records 300,000 to 350,000 clones; about 90% of these occur just once. The top ten clonotypes cover more than 5% of the sample.

Regarding this clone: Its target antigen remains unknown. No clone much larger than this one lies a single base away; base qualities are absent.

Here the chain combines TRBV2 and TRBJ1-3, and 8 junctional nucleotides match TRBD1. The sample was PBMCs or T cells enriched from blood (not recorded which). This receptor was taken from a man aged 25 to 45 who had recovered from COVID-19. The DNA reads as follows: TGTGCCAGCTTAGATCCGGGACAGGCAAGAAACACCATATATTTT. Translated, it reads CASLDPGQARNTIYF. Where the CDR3 stops, the reference TRBV2 and TRBJ1-3 genes take over; the full variable domain is EPEVTQTPSHQVTQMGQEVILRCVPISNHLYFYWYRQILGQKVEFLVSFYNNEISEKSEIFDDQFSVERPDGSNFTLKIRSTKLEDSAMYFCASLDPGQARNTIYFGEGSWLTVV.